This entry is about one TCR beta chain. Other nucleotide sequences from this sample produce the same CDR3. These data originate in a study of control samples from healthy donors and cancer patients. Assay used: immunoSEQ multiplex PCR; TCRdb lists only in-frame clones, some missing. The sample lists 130,000 or so clones; around 92% were seen once. The receptor was derived from a woman between 50 and 59 years old in good health. The specimen sequenced was blood.

In nucleotides, the CDR3 is TGCGCCAGCAGCTTGGAGCGGGGGGGCCGGGATACGCAGTATTTT. Translated: CASSLERGGRDTQYF. The chain links TRBV5-1 to TRBJ2-3; 10 bases fit TRBD2. The CDR3 length is 15 residues. Germline V gene lookup returns CDR1 SGHRS and CDR2 YFSETQ. Losses at the gene ends were 0 bases for V and 6 bases for J; bases not matched to a gene: 4. Full variable domain (rest looked up from reference TRBV5-1 and TRBJ2-3): KAGVTQTPRYLIKTRGQQVTLSCSPISGHRSVSWYQQTPGQGLQFLFEYFSETQRNKGNFPGRFSGRQFSNSRSEMNVSTLELGDSALYLCASSLERGGRDTQYFGPGTRLTVL.